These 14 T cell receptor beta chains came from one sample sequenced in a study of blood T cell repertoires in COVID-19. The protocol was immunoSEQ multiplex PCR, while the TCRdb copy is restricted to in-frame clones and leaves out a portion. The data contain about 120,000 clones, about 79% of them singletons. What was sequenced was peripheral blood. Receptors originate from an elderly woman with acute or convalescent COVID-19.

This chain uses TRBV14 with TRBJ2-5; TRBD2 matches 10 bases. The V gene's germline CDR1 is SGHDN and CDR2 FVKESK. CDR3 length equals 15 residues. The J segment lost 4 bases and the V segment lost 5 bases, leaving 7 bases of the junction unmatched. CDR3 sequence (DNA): TGTGCCAGCAGCACCCACCTAGCGGGGGTAGAGACCCAGTACTTC. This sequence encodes CASSTHLAGVETQYF.

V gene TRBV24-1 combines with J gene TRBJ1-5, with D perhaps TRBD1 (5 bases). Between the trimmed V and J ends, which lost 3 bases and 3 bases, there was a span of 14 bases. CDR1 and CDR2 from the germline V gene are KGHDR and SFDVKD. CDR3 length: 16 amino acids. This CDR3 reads CATSDGGRGPNQPQHF. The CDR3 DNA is TGTGCCACCAGTGATGGAGGGAGGGGCCCCAATCAGCCCCAGCATTTT.

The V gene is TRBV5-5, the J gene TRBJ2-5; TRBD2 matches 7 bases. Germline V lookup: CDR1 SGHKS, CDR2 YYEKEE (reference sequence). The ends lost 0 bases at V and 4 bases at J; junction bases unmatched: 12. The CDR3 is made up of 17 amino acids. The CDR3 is CASSLVRDGGLRETQYF. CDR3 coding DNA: TGTGCCAGCAGCTTGGTTAGAGACGGGGGGTTGCGAGAGACCCAGTACTTC.

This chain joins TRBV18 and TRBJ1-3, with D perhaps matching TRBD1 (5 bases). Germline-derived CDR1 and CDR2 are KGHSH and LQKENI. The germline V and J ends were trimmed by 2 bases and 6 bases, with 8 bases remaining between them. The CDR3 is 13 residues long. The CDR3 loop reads CASSPGAENTIYF. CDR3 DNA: TGTGCCAGCTCACCAGGGGCGGAAAACACCATATATTTT.

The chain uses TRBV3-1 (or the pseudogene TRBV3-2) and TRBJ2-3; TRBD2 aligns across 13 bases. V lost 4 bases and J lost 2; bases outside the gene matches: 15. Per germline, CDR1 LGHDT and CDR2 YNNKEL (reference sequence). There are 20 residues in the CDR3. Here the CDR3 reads CASSRRLPGLAGSFTDTQYF. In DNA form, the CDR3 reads TGTGCCAGCAGCCGGCGTCTACCGGGACTAGCGGGATCCTTCACAGATACGCAGTATTTT.

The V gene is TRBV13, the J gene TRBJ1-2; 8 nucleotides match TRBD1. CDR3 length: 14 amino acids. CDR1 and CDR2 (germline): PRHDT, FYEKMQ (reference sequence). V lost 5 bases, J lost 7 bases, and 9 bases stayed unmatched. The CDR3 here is CASSLQTGAGGYTF. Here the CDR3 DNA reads TGTGCCAGCAGCCTCCAGACAGGGGCCGGTGGCTACACCTTC.

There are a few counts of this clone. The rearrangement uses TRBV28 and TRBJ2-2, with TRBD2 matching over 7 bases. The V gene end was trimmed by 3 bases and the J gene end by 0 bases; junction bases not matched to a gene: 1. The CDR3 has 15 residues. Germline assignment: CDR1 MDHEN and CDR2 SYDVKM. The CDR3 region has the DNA TGTGCCAGCAGTTTTGGGGGGGCGAACACCGGGGAGCTGTTTTTT. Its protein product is CASSFGGANTGELFF.

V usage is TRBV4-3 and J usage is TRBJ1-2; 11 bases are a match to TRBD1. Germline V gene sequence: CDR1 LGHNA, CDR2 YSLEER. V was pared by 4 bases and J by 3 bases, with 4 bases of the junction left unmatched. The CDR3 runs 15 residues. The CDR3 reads CASSLGQGGDYGYTF. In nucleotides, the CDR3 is TGCGCCAGCAGCCTGGGACAGGGGGGGGACTATGGCTACACCTTC.

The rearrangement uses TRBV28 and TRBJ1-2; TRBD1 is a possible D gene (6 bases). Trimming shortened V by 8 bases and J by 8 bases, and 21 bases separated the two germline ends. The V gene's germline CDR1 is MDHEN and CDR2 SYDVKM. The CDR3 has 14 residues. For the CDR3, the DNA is TGTGCCAGCGGATCCTCCGGGACATCAAGGGGCTACACCTTC. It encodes CASGSSGTSRGYTF.

CDR3 bases: TGTGCCAGCAGCCCCTCCACTAGCGCCTCCTACAATGAGCAGTTCTTC. This translates into CASSPSTSASYNEQFF. V and J are TRBV7-3 and TRBJ2-1, with TRBD2 matching over 7 bases. Unmatched junction bases numbered 7, after V lost 5 bases and J lost 0 bases. Germline loops: CDR1 SGHTA, CDR2 FQGTGA. This CDR3 contains 16 residues.

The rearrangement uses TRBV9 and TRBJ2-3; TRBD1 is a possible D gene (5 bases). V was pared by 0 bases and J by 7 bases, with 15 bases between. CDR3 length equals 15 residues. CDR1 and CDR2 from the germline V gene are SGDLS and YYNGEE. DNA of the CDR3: TGTGCCAGCAGCGTAGAAGTTGGGGCAGCAAATACGCAGTATTTT. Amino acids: CASSVEVGAANTQYF.

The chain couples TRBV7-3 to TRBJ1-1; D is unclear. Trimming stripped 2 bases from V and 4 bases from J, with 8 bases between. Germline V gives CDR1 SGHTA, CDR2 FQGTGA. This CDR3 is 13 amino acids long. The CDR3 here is CASSLGTGTEAFF. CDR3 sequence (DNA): TGTGCCAGCAGCTTAGGTACGGGCACTGAAGCTTTCTTT. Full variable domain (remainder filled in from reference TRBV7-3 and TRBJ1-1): GAGVSQTPSNKVTEKGKYVELRCDPISGHTALYWYRQSLGQGPEFLIYFQGTGAADDSGLPNDRFFAVRPEGSVSTLKIQRTERGDSAVYLCASSLGTGTEAFFGQGTRLTVV.

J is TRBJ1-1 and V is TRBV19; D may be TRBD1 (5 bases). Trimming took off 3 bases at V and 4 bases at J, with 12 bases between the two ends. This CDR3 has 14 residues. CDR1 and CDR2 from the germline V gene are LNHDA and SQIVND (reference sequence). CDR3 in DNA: TGTGCCAGTAGTATGAGAACGGGGGGCACTGAAGCTTTCTTT. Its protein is CASSMRTGGTEAFF. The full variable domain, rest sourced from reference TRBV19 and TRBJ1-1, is DGGITQSPKYLFRKEGQNVTLSCEQNLNHDAMYWYRQDPGQGLRLIYYSQIVNDFQKGDIAEGYSVSREKKESFPLTVTSAQKNPTAFYLCASSMRTGGTEAFFGQGTRLTVV.

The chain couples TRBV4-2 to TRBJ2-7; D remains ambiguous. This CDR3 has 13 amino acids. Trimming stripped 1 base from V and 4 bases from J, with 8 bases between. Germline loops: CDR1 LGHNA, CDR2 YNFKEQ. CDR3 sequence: CASSQAPGYEQYF. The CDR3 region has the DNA TGTGCCAGCAGCCAAGCCCCGGGTTACGAGCAGTACTTC.